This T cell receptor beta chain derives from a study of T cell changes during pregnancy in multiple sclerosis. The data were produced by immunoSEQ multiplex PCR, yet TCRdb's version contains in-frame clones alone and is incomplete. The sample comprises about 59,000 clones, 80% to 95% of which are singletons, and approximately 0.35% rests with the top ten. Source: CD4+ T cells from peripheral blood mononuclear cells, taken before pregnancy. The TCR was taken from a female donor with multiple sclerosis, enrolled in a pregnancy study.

CDR3 in DNA: TGTGCCAGCAGCCAGAGCGGGAGTAGTGAGCAGTTCTTC. It translates to CASSQSGSSEQFF. This chain joins TRBV5-4 and TRBJ2-1; 8 nucleotides align to TRBD2. Germline V gives CDR1 SGHNT, CDR2 YYREEE (reference sequence). This CDR3 contains 13 residues. V trimming: 4 bases; J trimming: 9 bases; junction bases outside the gene matches: 6.